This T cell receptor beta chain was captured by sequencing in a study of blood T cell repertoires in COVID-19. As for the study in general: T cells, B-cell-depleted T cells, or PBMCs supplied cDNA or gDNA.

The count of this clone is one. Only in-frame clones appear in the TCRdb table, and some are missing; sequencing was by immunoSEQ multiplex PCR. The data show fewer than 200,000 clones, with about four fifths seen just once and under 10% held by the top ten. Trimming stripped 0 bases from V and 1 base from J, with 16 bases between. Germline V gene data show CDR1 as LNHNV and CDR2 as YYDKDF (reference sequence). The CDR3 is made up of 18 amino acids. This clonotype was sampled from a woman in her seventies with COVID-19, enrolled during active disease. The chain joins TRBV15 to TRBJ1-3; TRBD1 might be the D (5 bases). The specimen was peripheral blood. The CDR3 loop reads CATSRDREGVGSGNTIYF. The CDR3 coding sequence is TGTGCCACCAGCAGAGATCGAGAAGGGGTGGGATCTGGAAACACCATATATTTT.